This T cell receptor beta chain was sequenced for a study of T cell repertoires in cytomegalovirus infection. As for the study in general: Newly reported HLA-C-restricted and thoroughly characterized HLA-B-restricted CMV epitopes were employed.

TCRdb called the reads again in MiXCR, with one record for every CDR3 protein. The sample lists 70,000 to 85,000 distinct CDR3 sequences, 35% to 45% seen once, with 93% in the top ten. As regards this clonotype: Its target is unknown.

This CDR3 has 17 amino acids. CDR1 and CDR2 (germline): MDHEN, SYDVKM. V shed 6 bases and J shed 0 bases, with 18 bases lying between them. Sequenced here: CD8+ T cells from cultured PBMCs, sampled from culture after CMV antigen stimulation. This sequence originates from a human donor in good health (CMV status not recorded). Some clones in this sample may be carry-over from other donors' samples. The chain is built from TRBV28 and TRBJ1-3; the D gene is possibly TRBD1 (6 bases). CDR3 amino acids: CASSPYRQADSGNTIYF. The CDR3 coding sequence is TGTGCCAGCAGCCCCTATCGACAGGCAGACTCTGGAAACACCATATATTTT.